The clone carrying this TCR beta chain has just a few counts. Its antigen is currently unknown. The sample belongs to a study of T cell repertoires in cytomegalovirus infection. Study summary: CMV epitopes that were recently identified and HLA-C-restricted were used alongside well-studied HLA-B-restricted ones. Signatures in public TCR beta sequences pointed to both CMV infection and matching HLA type.

Study-level findings and limits: In two of eight donors, the top clonotype was HLA-C-restricted CMV-specific. The cumulative frequency of public TCR beta families identified carriers of CMV plus the relevant HLA.

TCRdb ran MiXCR on the reads and lists one entry per CDR3 protein. The data hold 900,000 to 950,000 distinct CDR3 sequences, with under 40% observed a single time. This clonotype originated in a human donor in good health (CMV status not recorded). Some clones in this sample may be carry-over from other donors' samples. This specimen was cultured CD8+ T cells from PBMCs, taken from culture after CMV antigen stimulation.

Here the CDR3 reads CASSLARGREESPLHF. CDR3 sequence (DNA): TGTGCCAGCAGCTTAGCGCGCGGCAGGGAGGAATCACCCCTCCACTTT. This chain joins TRBV7-2 and TRBJ1-6; weak D call: TRBD1 (5 bases). Trimming stripped 0 bases from V and 10 bases from J, with 16 bases between. The CDR3 runs 16 residues. Germline V gene data show CDR1 as SGHTA and CDR2 as FQGNSA.